This is a list of T cell receptor beta chains from one sample in a study of T cell responses to AZD1222 COVID-19 vaccine. Profiled with immunoSEQ multiplex PCR; TCRdb holds only in-frame clones, not every one. The sample shows 150,000 or so clones, 90% to 95% of them seen only once. The sample was peripheral blood, taken on day 0 of AZD1222 vaccination. Source of these receptors: an adult in good health. Each CDR3 is given with its conserved first and last residue. A D gene is named only where the DNA matches it firmly. Clone size is not always given. Where it is, it says once, few, many or a class for expanded clones.

j_call v_call d_call clone_size cdr3_aa cdr3_nt
TRBJ1-6 TRBV28 TRBD1 few CASTKTGMNSPLHF TGTGCCAGCACCAAGACAGGGATGAATTCACCCCTCCACTTT
TRBJ2-7 TRBV28 TRBD2 - CASSFSQGLITYEQYF TGTGCCAGCAGTTTTAGCCAGGGACTAATTACCTACGAGCAGTACTTC
TRBJ1-2 TRBV27 TRBD1 - CASSATGSYGYTF TGTGCCAGCTCCGCGACAGGGAGCTATGGCTACACCTTC
TRBJ1-5 TRBV19 - - CASSINHSNQPQHF TGTGCCAGTAGTATAAACCATAGCAATCAGCCCCAGCATTTT
TRBJ2-5 TRBV15 TRBD2 - CATSSALRGETQYF TGTGCCACCAGCAGCGCCTTGCGGGGGGAGACCCAGTACTTC
TRBJ1-1 TRBV10-3 - - CAGRADNTEAFF TGTGCCGGTCGGGCAGATAACACTGAAGCTTTCTTT
TRBJ2-7 TRBV5-6 - - CASSAPGISSYEQYF TGTGCCAGCAGCGCTCCAGGGATTTCCTCCTACGAGCAGTACTTC
TRBJ2-7 TRBV6-5 - - CASSTGTRGYEQYF TGTGCCAGCAGTACCGGGACAAGAGGTTACGAGCAGTACTTC
TRBJ1-2 TRBV27 - few CASSFSQQGYGYTF TGTGCCAGCAGTTTTTCGCAGCAGGGCTATGGCTACACCTTC
TRBJ1-4 TRBV29-1 - - CSVERQGNEKLFF TGCAGCGTTGAGCGACAAGGAAATGAAAAACTGTTTTTT
TRBJ1-5 TRBV29-1 - - CSVRGVNQPQHF TGCAGCGTACGGGGGGTCAATCAGCCCCAGCATTTT
TRBJ1-2 TRBV28 TRBD1 - CASRFNGQGAYGYTF TGTGCCAGCAGGTTTAATGGACAGGGAGCCTATGGCTACACCTTC
TRBJ1-2 TRBV28 TRBD1 - CASSTGVGYGYTF TGTGCCAGCAGTACAGGGGTGGGGTATGGCTACACCTTC
TRBJ1-1 TRBV28 TRBD1 - CASRVTGEATEAFF TGTGCCAGCAGGGTGACAGGGGAGGCCACTGAAGCTTTCTTT
TRBJ1-1 TRBV9 - - CASSVARVAGVTEAFF TGTGCCAGCAGCGTAGCTCGTGTGGCAGGGGTAACTGAAGCTTTCTTT
TRBJ2-7 TRBV4-3 TRBD2 - CASSQDLTSGGQYEQYF TGCGCCAGCAGCCAAGATTTAACTAGCGGGGGGCAGTACGAGCAGTACTTC
TRBJ1-6 TRBV3-1/TRBV3-2 TRBD1 - CASSQPVGQPNNYNSPLHF TGTGCCAGCAGCCAACCTGTGGGACAGCCAAACAACTATAATTCACCCCTCCACTTT
TRBJ2-2 TRBV9 - - CASQQGFGTGELFF TGTGCCAGCCAACAGGGTTTCGGCACCGGGGAGCTGTTTTTT
TRBJ1-6 TRBV10-2 - - CASSESMLTAVLLHF TGCGCCAGCAGTGAGTCGATGCTGACGGCCGTCCTCCTCCACTTT
TRBJ2-7 TRBV19 - once CASSISDRTYEQYF TGTGCCAGTAGTATTAGCGACCGAACCTACGAGCAGTACTTC
TRBJ2-7 TRBV7-9 TRBD1 - CASSSSDRGVYEQYF TGTGCCAGCAGCTCCTCCGACAGGGGAGTCTACGAGCAGTACTTC
TRBJ1-2 TRBV19 - - CASSIEGRSSYGYTF TGTGCCAGTAGTATAGAGGGACGGAGCTCCTATGGCTACACCTTC
TRBJ1-1 TRBV9 - - CASSVSGDSEAFF TGTGCCAGCAGCGTCAGCGGAGACAGTGAAGCTTTCTTT
TRBJ1-2 TRBV7-9 - - CASSLGQNYGYTF TGTGCCAGCAGCTTAGGGCAAAACTATGGCTACACCTTC
TRBJ2-3 TRBV9 - - CASSVALGGAGDTQYF TGTGCCAGCAGCGTAGCTCTGGGGGGGGCAGGAGATACGCAGTATTTT
TRBJ2-1 TRBV3-1/TRBV3-2 TRBD2 - CASSQPGLAGSYNEQFF TGTGCCAGCAGCCAACCGGGACTAGCGGGGTCTTACAATGAGCAGTTCTTC
TRBJ1-6 TRBV30 TRBD1 - CAWSGTGGGSGNSPLHF TGTGCCTGGAGTGGGACAGGGGGCGGATCTGGGAATTCACCCCTCCACTTT
TRBJ1-1 TRBV19 - once CASSFSGDTEAFF TGTGCCAGTAGTTTTTCAGGGGACACTGAAGCTTTCTTT
TRBJ2-2 TRBV24-1 - - CATTGDTGELFF TGTGCCACCACAGGGGACACCGGGGAGCTGTTTTTT
TRBJ1-1 TRBV5-6 TRBD1 - CASSLSLGGEAFF TGTGCCAGCAGCTTGTCACTAGGGGGCGAAGCTTTCTTT
TRBJ2-5 TRBV2 - - CASRMGRQQETQYF TGTGCCAGCAGGATGGGCAGGCAACAAGAGACCCAGTACTTC
TRBJ2-2 TRBV9 TRBD1 - CASSVGTGNTGELFF TGTGCCAGCAGCGTAGGGACAGGGAACACCGGGGAGCTGTTTTTT
TRBJ2-2 TRBV6-5 - - CATSSTGGDTGELFF TGTGCCACCAGCAGTACGGGTGGGGACACCGGGGAGCTGTTTTTT
TRBJ2-1 TRBV7-3 TRBD1 - CASKHRGTHNEQFF TGTGCCAGCAAACACAGGGGGACCCACAATGAGCAGTTCTTC
TRBJ1-2 TRBV28 TRBD1 - CASSSTGGRGYTF TGTGCCAGCAGTTCGACAGGGGGCCGTGGCTACACCTTC
TRBJ2-5 TRBV11-3 TRBD1 - CASSGQGEGTQYF TGTGCCAGCAGCGGACAGGGCGAGGGGACCCAGTACTTC
TRBJ1-1 TRBV7-3 - - CASSDQRNTEAFF TGTGCCAGCAGCGATCAAAGGAACACTGAAGCTTTCTTT
TRBJ1-4 TRBV5-6 TRBD1 once CASRRTGDNNEKLFF TGTGCCAGCAGACGGACAGGGGATAATAATGAAAAACTGTTTTTT
TRBJ1-6 TRBV6-5 - - CASSYRGSSYNSPLHF TGTGCCAGCAGTTATCGGGGAAGCTCCTATAATTCACCCCTCCACTTT
TRBJ1-5 TRBV19 - - CASLRVGSNQPQHF TGTGCCAGTCTTCGTGTGGGGAGCAATCAGCCCCAGCATTTT
TRBJ1-5 TRBV7-8 - once CASSLGGGPPNQPQHF TGTGCCAGCAGCTTAGGAGGGGGTCCCCCCAATCAGCCCCAGCATTTT
TRBJ1-5 TRBV7-2 - - CASSWRPGQPQHF TGTGCCAGCAGCTGGCGCCCCGGGCAGCCCCAGCATTTT
TRBJ2-7 TRBV2 TRBD1 - CASRLTGQSSYEQYF TGTGCCAGCAGGCTCACGGGACAGTCCTCCTACGAGCAGTACTTC
TRBJ2-3 TRBV7-3 - - CASSFDYTDTQYF TGTGCCAGCAGCTTTGACTACACAGATACGCAGTATTTT
TRBJ1-1 TRBV27 - - CASKTVGPMNTEAFF TGTGCCAGCAAAACGGTGGGACCCATGAACACTGAAGCTTTCTTT
TRBJ2-7 TRBV4-1 - - CASSQGLNYEQYF TGCGCCAGCAGCCAAGGATTAAACTACGAGCAGTACTTC
TRBJ2-2 TRBV7-9 - - CASSLAQSRATGELFF TGTGCCAGCAGCTTAGCCCAAAGTAGGGCCACCGGGGAGCTGTTTTTT
TRBJ1-2 TRBV7-2 - - CASSEPPGPLRGYTF TGTGCCAGCAGCGAGCCCCCGGGACCGCTGAGGGGCTACACCTTC
TRBJ2-1 TRBV5-1 - - CASSLTLGGTEQFF TGCGCCAGCAGCCTAACCCTGGGCGGGACTGAGCAGTTCTTC
TRBJ2-3 TRBV5-1 TRBD2 - CASSLASGRATDTQYF TGCGCCAGCAGCTTGGCCTCCGGGAGGGCAACCGATACGCAGTATTTT
TRBJ2-5 TRBV6-2/TRBV6-3 - - CASSYSGYRETQYF TGTGCCAGCAGTTACTCGGGGTATCGGGAGACCCAGTACTTC
TRBJ1-3 TRBV6-5 - - CASSYGTGTGGNTIYF TGTGCCAGCAGTTACGGCACCGGGACGGGTGGAAACACCATATATTTT
TRBJ2-1 TRBV7-6 TRBD2 - CASSFLGLAGDVYNEQFF TGTGCCAGCAGCTTCCTAGGGCTAGCGGGAGACGTCTACAATGAGCAGTTCTTC
TRBJ2-7 TRBV27 - - CASSLASSYEQYF TGTGCCAGCAGTTTAGCCAGCTCCTACGAGCAGTACTTC
TRBJ1-5 TRBV6-5 TRBD1 once CASRGQGINQPQHF TGTGCCAGCAGAGGACAGGGTATCAATCAGCCCCAGCATTTT